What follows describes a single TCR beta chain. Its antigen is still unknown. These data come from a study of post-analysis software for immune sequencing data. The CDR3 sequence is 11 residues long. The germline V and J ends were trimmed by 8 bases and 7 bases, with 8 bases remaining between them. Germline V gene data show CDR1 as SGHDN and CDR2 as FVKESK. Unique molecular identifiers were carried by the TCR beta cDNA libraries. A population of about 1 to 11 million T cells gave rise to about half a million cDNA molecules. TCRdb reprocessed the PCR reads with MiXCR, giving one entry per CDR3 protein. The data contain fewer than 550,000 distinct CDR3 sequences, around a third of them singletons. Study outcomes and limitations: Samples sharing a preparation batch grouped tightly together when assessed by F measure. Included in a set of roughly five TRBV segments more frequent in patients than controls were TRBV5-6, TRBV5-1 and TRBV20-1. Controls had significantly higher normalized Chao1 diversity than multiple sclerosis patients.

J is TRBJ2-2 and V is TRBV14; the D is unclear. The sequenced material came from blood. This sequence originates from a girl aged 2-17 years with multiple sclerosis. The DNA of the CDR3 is TGTGCCAGCCGGAACGTCGGGGAGCTGTTTTTT. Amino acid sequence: CASRNVGELFF.